This TCR beta chain came from a study of blood T cell repertoires in COVID-19. Study summary: Samples came from the United States, Italy and Spain, spanning acute and convalescent COVID-19. From T cells, B-cell-depleted T cells, or PBMCs came the material, which was cDNA or gDNA.

This clone was seen a single time. Cohorts were based on clinical histories the participants reported. Recovery meant two consecutive negative NP/OP PCR tests, professional clearance, or resolved symptoms. Data came from immunoSEQ multiplex PCR; TCRdb stores just in-frame clones and leaves some out. Among about 300,000 clones, just over 85% were seen once, and the ten largest hold about 4.2%. The receptor's source is a young man who had recovered from COVID-19. Source material: PBMCs or T cells enriched from blood (not recorded which).

In nucleotides, the CDR3 is TGTGCCAGCTCACCATGGGGACAGAGGATTAACACAGATACGCAGTATTTT. Amino acids: CASSPWGQRINTDTQYF. The chain uses TRBV18 and TRBJ2-3; 7 bases align to TRBD1. The CDR3 extends over 17 amino acids. The V segment lost 2 bases and the J segment 2 bases; nucleotides outside the gene matches: 10. Germline V lookup: CDR1 KGHSH, CDR2 LQKENI. Looking up the rest from reference TRBV18 and TRBJ2-3 gives the full variable domain: NAGVMQNPRHLVRRRGQEARLRCSPMKGHSHVYWYRQLPEEGLKFMVYLQKENIIDESGMPKERFSAEFPKEGPSILRIQQVVRGDSAAYFCASSPWGQRINTDTQYFGPGTRLTVL.